These 26 T cell receptor beta chains were all obtained from the same sample, sequenced in a study of T cell repertoires in cytomegalovirus infection. TCRdb ran MiXCR on the reads and lists one entry per CDR3 protein. In the table there are roughly 500,000 distinct CDR3 sequences, approximately 40% of which are singletons. Their antigens remain unidentified. The sample consisted of cultured PBMCs, taken from culture after CMV antigen stimulation. The receptors come from a human donor in good health (CMV status not recorded). Some clones in this sample may be carry-over from other donors' samples.

This sequence joins TRBV6-2 or TRBV6-3 and TRBJ2-7; possible D gene TRBD1, 5 bases. Germline assignment: CDR1 MNHEY and CDR2 SVGEGT. The CDR3 has 17 amino acids. V was cut by 2 bases and J by 1 base, with 18 bases left in between. CDR3 nucleotide sequence: TGTGCCAGCAGTTACGTTTTAGGGGCAGGGTCGTCCTACGAGCAGTACTTC. Its translation: CASSYVLGAGSSYEQYF.

This clonotype has a handful of counts. V usage is TRBV6-6 and J usage is TRBJ2-1; TRBD1 agrees at 7 bases. V was clipped by 7 bases and J by 4 bases; unmatched bases: 4. The germline V gene encodes CDR1 MNHNY and CDR2 SVGAGI (reference sequence). This CDR3 has 13 amino acids. The CDR3: CASNRDSYNEQFF. CDR3 coding DNA: TGTGCCAGCAATAGGGACAGTTACAATGAGCAGTTCTTC.

This clonotype has just a few counts. The rearrangement uses TRBV12-3 or TRBV12-4 and TRBJ2-2; TRBD2 matches 14 bases. The CDR3 sequence is 17 residues long. The V gene end was trimmed by 6 bases and the J gene end by 7 bases; junction bases not matched to a gene: 10. Written as DNA, the CDR3 is TGTGCCAGCAGACCGACTAGCGGGGGGGCCTGGGTCGGGGAGCTGTTTTTT. Translation: CASRPTSGGAWVGELFF.

V and J are TRBV2 and TRBJ2-7; 9 bases map to TRBD1. The junction had 9 bases not matched to a gene; V was cut back by 6 bases and J by 6 bases. The CDR3 has 14 amino acids. Germline V gives CDR1 SNHLY, CDR2 FYNNEI. The CDR3 DNA is TGTGCCAGCAGATCGACAGGGGGGTCTCTCGAGCAGTACTTC. Protein product: CASRSTGGSLEQYF. Full variable domain (outside the CDR3, taken from reference TRBV2 and TRBJ2-7): EPEVTQTPSHQVTQMGQEVILRCVPISNHLYFYWYRQILGQKVEFLVSFYNNEISEKSEIFDDQFSVERPDGSNFTLKIRSTKLEDSAMYFCASRSTGGSLEQYFGPGTRLTVT.

V and J are TRBV6-5 and TRBJ1-1, with D maybe TRBD1 (6 bases). V gave up 5 bases and J gave up 0 bases, with 13 bases separating them. This CDR3 comprises 15 residues. Germline assignment: CDR1 MNHEY and CDR2 SVGAGI. The CDR3 here is CASSTATGLNTEAFF. The CDR3 DNA sequence: TGTGCCAGCAGTACCGCCACAGGGTTGAACACTGAAGCTTTCTTT.

CDR3 sequence (DNA): TGTGCCAGCAGCCAGTGGGCAGGCGAGAACACTGAAGCTTTCTTT. It is translated as CASSQWAGENTEAFF. V gene TRBV11-2 combines with J gene TRBJ1-1; D remains ambiguous. CDR3 size: 15 residues. From germline, CDR1 is SGHAT and CDR2 FQNNGV. The V end was cut by 5 bases, the J end by 1 base, with 14 bases between.

There are a few counts of this clonotype. The gene calls are TRBV6-5 and TRBJ2-1, with 10 bases that match TRBD1. Germline V gene lookup returns CDR1 MNHEY and CDR2 SVGAGI. V was clipped by 5 bases and J by 7 bases; unmatched bases: 5. This CDR3 has 14 amino acids. CDR3 bases: TGTGCCAGCAGTAGGGGACAGGGGAGGAATGAGCAGTTCTTC. Translation: CASSRGQGRNEQFF.

The chain has TRBV20-1 and TRBJ2-2; TRBD2 might be the D (5 bases). This CDR3 region has 13 residues. Germline V lookup: CDR1 DFQATT, CDR2 SNEGSKA (reference sequence). V lost 1 base to trimming and J lost 4 bases, with 7 bases between them. CDR3 bases: TGCAGTGCTAGAGGTGCGGGCACCGGGGAGCTGTTTTTT. This encodes CSARGAGTGELFF.

CDR3 nucleotide sequence: TGTGCCAGCAGTGAATGGGGGGGCCAAGAGACCCAGTACTTC. Residues: CASSEWGGQETQYF. J is TRBJ2-5 and V is TRBV6-1; 7 bases map to TRBD2. The CDR3 runs to 14 residues. The V gene's germline CDR1 is MNHNS and CDR2 SASEGT. The V segment lost 2 bases and the J segment 1 base; nucleotides outside the gene matches: 1.

In this sample, this clonotype turned up a few times. The genes are TRBV7-9 and TRBJ1-1; TRBD1 aligns across 8 bases. The CDR3 totals 16 residues. J lost 1 base, V lost 4 bases, and 8 bases had no gene match. Germline-derived CDR1 and CDR2 are SEHNR and FQNEAQ (reference sequence). The DNA of the CDR3 is TGTGCCAGCAGCTCCGCGGACAGGGAGGCGAACACTGAAGCTTTCTTT. It yields the protein CASSSADREANTEAFF.

V is TRBV7-2 and J is TRBJ2-7; a possible D gene is TRBD2 (6 bases). The CDR3 loop spans 15 amino acids. Germline values: CDR1 SGHTA, CDR2 FQGNSA. Trimming removed 4 bases from V and 6 bases from J, with 19 bases in between. The CDR3 DNA reads TGTGCCAGCAGCTCCGGGGGTTGGGGGGTGGGCGAGCAGTACTTC. Residues: CASSSGGWGVGEQYF.

J is TRBJ2-2 and V is TRBV20-1; D is possibly TRBD2 (6 bases). There are 14 residues in the CDR3. CDR1 is DFQATT and CDR2 is SNEGSKA in the germline V gene (reference sequence). The V end was cut by 2 bases, the J end by 6 bases, with 13 bases between. The CDR3 bases are TGCAGTGCTAGATCCGCCGGGGGTTCCGGGGAGCTGTTTTTT. This translates into CSARSAGGSGELFF.

The chain joins TRBV4-3 to TRBJ1-1; D is uncertain. Germline lookup yields CDR1 LGHNA and CDR2 YSLEER. The V end lost 8 bases, the J end lost 12 bases, and 19 bases lay between the germline ends. This CDR3 region has 12 residues. For the CDR3, the DNA is TGCGCCAGCTCACGACACGGTCTTGAGCCTTTCTTT. It yields the protein CASSRHGLEPFF.

The chain recombines TRBV7-4 with TRBJ2-7; D is uncertain. V lost 1 base and J lost 7, with 8 bases in between. CDR1 and CDR2 (germline): SGHVT, SQSDAQ. There are 12 residues in the CDR3. The CDR3 coding sequence is TGTGCCAGCAGCTTAGGAGTTTTAGAGCAGTACTTC. Translation: CASSLGVLEQYF. The whole variable domain, filled in from reference TRBV7-4 and TRBJ2-7, reads GAGVSQSPRYKVAKRGRDVALRCDSISGHVTLYWYRQTLGQGSEVLTYSQSDAQRDKSGRPSGRFSAERPERSVSTLKIQRTEQGDSAVYLCASSLGVLEQYFGPGTRLTVT.

In its sample, this clonotype was seen a few times. The V gene is TRBV27, the J gene TRBJ2-1; 9 bases fit TRBD2. Germline values: CDR1 MNHEY, CDR2 SMNVEV (reference sequence). The CDR3 is 14 amino acids. V dropped 7 bases and J dropped 5; count of bases not matched to a gene: 6. CDR3 loop: CASTWAGGHNEQFF. As DNA, the CDR3 is TGTGCCAGCACTTGGGCGGGAGGGCACAATGAGCAGTTCTTC.

This chain joins TRBV15 and TRBJ2-5, with TRBD1 matching 11 bases. The germline gives CDR1 LNHNV, CDR2 YYDKDF (reference sequence). The CDR3 covers 13 residues. After removal of 3 bases from V and 7 bases from J, the junction contained 1 base not matched to a gene. CDR3 residues: CATSSGTGGTQYF. The CDR3 DNA follows: TGTGCCACCAGCAGCGGGACAGGGGGGACCCAGTACTTC. Together with reference TRBV15 and TRBJ2-5, the CDR3 gives the full variable domain: DAMVIQNPRYQVTQFGKPVTLSCSQTLNHNVMYWYQQKSSQAPKLLFHYYDKDFNNEADTPDNFQSRRPNTSFCFLDIRSPGLGDTAMYLCATSSGTGGTQYFGPGTRLLVL.

The CDR3 loop is CATELPRDPYNEQFF. The CDR3 DNA reads TGTGCCACTGAACTTCCCCGTGACCCCTACAATGAGCAGTTCTTC. V usage is TRBV7-2 and J usage is TRBJ2-1; D is uncertain. Trimming took off 10 bases at V and 2 bases at J, with 18 bases between the two ends. CDR3 size: 15 residues. The germline gives CDR1 SGHTA, CDR2 FQGNSA.

The chain combines TRBV7-2 with TRBJ2-6; no firm D call. The CDR3 is 14 residues long. Trimming stripped 3 bases from V and 3 bases from J, with 6 bases between. Germline lookup yields CDR1 SGHTA and CDR2 FQGNSA. CDR3 nucleotides: TGTGCCAGCAGCTTTTATGGTGGGGCCAACGTCCTGACTTTC. It is translated as CASSFYGGANVLTF.

The rearrangement uses TRBV4-1 and TRBJ2-5, with 12 bases that match TRBD1. Germline V gene data show CDR1 as MGHRA and CDR2 as YSYEKL. V lost 0 bases to trimming and J lost 5 bases; unmatched junction nucleotides: 10. The CDR3 runs to 18 residues. Here the CDR3 reads CASSQELGQGARMETQYF. The CDR3 bases are TGCGCCAGCAGCCAAGAGTTGGGACAGGGGGCGAGGATGGAGACCCAGTACTTC.

The chain has TRBV6-5 and TRBJ1-2; the D gene is possibly TRBD1 (6 bases). The CDR3 extends over 14 amino acids. The V end was cut by 0 bases, the J end by 6 bases, with 11 bases between. The V gene's germline CDR1 is MNHEY and CDR2 SVGAGI. CDR3 region: CASSYSGQPDGYTF. CDR3 coding DNA: TGTGCCAGCAGTTACTCGGGACAACCGGATGGCTACACCTTC.

This clonotype was counted once. The chain links TRBV7-9 to TRBJ2-1; tentative D call: TRBD1 (6 bases). Germline loops: CDR1 SEHNR, CDR2 FQNEAQ (reference sequence). V was trimmed by 5 bases and J by 15 bases, leaving 17 bases between them. This CDR3 has 12 residues. This chain's CDR3 is CASSLNRVLVFF. CDR3 sequence (DNA): TGTGCCAGCAGCCTGAACAGGGTTTTGGTGTTCTTC.

This clonotype occurred a few times. The chain is built from TRBV7-2 and TRBJ2-7; tentative D call: TRBD1 (5 bases). CDR3 length: 12 residues. The germline CDR1 and CDR2 sequences are SGHTA and FQGNSA. V shed 5 bases and J shed 12 bases, with 17 bases lying between them. The CDR3 loop is CASSAGHLYGYF. The CDR3 DNA reads TGTGCCAGCAGCGCCGGACACCTTTACGGGTACTTC.

This chain joins TRBV3-1 and TRBJ1-1, with D possibly matching TRBD1 (6 bases). V lost 3 bases to trimming and J lost 6 bases, with 14 bases between them. The germline CDR1 and CDR2 sequences are LGHDT and YNNKEL (reference sequence). This CDR3 has 14 residues. CDR3 in amino acids: CASSQGGAWAEAFF. In DNA form, the CDR3 reads TGTGCCAGCAGCCAGGGGGGGGCTTGGGCTGAAGCTTTCTTT. The variable domain in full, completed from reference TRBV3-1 and TRBJ1-1, reads DTAVSQTPKYLVTQMGNDKSIKCEQNLGHDTMYWYKQDSKKFLKIMFSYNNKELIINETVPNRFSPKSPDKAHLNLHINSLELGDSAVYFCASSQGGAWAEAFFGQGTRLTVV.

In this sample, this clonotype turned up a few times. The chain combines TRBV5-1 with TRBJ2-3, with D tentatively TRBD1 (5 bases). V lost 0 bases and J lost 4, with 9 bases in between. The germline gives CDR1 SGHRS, CDR2 YFSETQ. The CDR3 has 14 residues. CDR3 nucleotide sequence: TGCGCCAGCAGCTTGGAGGGGTCCGCAGATACGCAGTATTTT. Translation: CASSLEGSADTQYF.

The rearrangement links TRBV7-8 to TRBJ2-7; 9 nucleotides match TRBD2. Looked up from germline, CDR1 is SGHVS and CDR2 is FQNEAQ. This CDR3 region has 16 residues. Trimming removed 2 bases from V and 9 bases from J; junction bases left unmatched: 14. The CDR3 DNA follows: TGTGCCAGCAGCTTAAGGAGCGGGAGGCTGGTAGTAGGGCAGTACTTC. Protein sequence: CASSLRSGRLVVGQYF.

CDR3 residues: CASTEPGLTYEQYF. The DNA of the CDR3 is TGTGCCAGCACCGAGCCGGGTTTGACCTACGAGCAGTACTTC. This rearrangement joins TRBV6-1 to TRBJ2-7; no clear D. The germline V and J ends were trimmed by 7 bases and 2 bases, with 15 bases remaining between them. The CDR3 contains 14 residues. Germline CDR1 MNHNS, CDR2 SASEGT.